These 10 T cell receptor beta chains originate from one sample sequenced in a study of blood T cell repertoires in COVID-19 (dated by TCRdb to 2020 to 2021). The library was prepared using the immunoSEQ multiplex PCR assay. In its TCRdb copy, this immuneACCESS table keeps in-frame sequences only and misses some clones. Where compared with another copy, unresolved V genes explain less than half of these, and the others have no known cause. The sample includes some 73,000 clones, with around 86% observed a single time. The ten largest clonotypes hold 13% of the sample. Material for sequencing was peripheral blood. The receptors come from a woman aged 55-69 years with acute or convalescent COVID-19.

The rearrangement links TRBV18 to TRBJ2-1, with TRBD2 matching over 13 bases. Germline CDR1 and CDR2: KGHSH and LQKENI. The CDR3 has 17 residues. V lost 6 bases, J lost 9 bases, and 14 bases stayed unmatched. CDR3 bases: TGTGCCAGCTCGGGGGGGACTAGCGGGGCCGAAGAAGGTGAGCAGTTCTTC. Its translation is CASSGGTSGAEEGEQFF.

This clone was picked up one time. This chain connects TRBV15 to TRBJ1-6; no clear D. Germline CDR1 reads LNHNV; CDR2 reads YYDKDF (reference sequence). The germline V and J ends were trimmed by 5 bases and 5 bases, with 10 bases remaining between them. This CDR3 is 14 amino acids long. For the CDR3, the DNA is TGTGCCACCAGCTACCAACGGGATAATTCACCCCTCCACTTT. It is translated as CATSYQRDNSPLHF.

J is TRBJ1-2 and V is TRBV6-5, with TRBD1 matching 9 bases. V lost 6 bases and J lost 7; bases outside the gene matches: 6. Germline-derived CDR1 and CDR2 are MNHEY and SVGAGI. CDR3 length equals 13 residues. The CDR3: CASRRQGEGGYTF. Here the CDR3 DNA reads TGTGCCAGCAGGCGACAGGGGGAGGGTGGCTACACCTTC.

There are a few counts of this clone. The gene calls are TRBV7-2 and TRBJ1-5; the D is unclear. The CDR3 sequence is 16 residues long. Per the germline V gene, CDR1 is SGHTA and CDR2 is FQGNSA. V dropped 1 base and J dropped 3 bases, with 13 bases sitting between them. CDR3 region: CASSLVGAHLNQPQHF. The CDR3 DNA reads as TGTGCCAGCAGCTTAGTAGGAGCCCACCTCAATCAGCCCCAGCATTTT.

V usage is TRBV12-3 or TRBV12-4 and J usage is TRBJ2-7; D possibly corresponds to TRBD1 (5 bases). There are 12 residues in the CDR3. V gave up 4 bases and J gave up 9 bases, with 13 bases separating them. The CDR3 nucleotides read TGTGCCAGCAGTTCCGGCAGGGCAAGGCAGTACTTC. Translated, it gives CASSSGRARQYF.

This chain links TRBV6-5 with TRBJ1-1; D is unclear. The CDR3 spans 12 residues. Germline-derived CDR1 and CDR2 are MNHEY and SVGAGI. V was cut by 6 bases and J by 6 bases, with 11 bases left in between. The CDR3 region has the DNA TGTGCCAGCAGGTCTCAACTAGCTGAAGCTTTCTTT. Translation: CASRSQLAEAFF.

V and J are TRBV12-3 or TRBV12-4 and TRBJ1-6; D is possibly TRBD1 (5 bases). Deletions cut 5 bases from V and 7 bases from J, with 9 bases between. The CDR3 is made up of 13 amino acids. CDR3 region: CASSPRQNSPLHF. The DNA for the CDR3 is TGTGCCAGCAGTCCCCGACAGAATTCACCCCTCCACTTT.

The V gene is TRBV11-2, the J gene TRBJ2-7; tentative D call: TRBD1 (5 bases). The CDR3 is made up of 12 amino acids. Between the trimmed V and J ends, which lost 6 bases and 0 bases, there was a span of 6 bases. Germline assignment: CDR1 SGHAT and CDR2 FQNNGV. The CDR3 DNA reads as TGTGCCAGCAGGGGGCCCTCCTACGAGCAGTACTTC. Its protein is CASRGPSYEQYF. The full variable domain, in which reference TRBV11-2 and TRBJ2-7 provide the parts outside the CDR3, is EAGVAQSPRYKIIEKRQSVAFWCNPISGHATLYWYQQILGQGPKLLIQFQNNGVVDDSQLPKDRFSAERLKGVDSTLKIQPAKLEDSAVYLCASRGPSYEQYFGPGTRLTVT.

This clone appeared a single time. The CDR3 reads CASSLPYGAEAFF. The DNA of the CDR3 is TGTGCCAGTAGTCTCCCCTATGGAGCTGAAGCTTTCTTT. This sequence joins TRBV19 and TRBJ1-1; no clear D gene. Trimming took 5 bases from V and 6 from J, leaving 13 bases between them. Germline loops: CDR1 LNHDA, CDR2 SQIVND (reference sequence). CDR3 size: 13 residues.

In nucleotides, the CDR3 is TGTGCCAGCAGCCGGTCGGGGGGGAGGTACAATGAGCAGTTCTTC. Its protein product is CASSRSGGRYNEQFF. The chain links TRBV11-3 to TRBJ2-1, with 8 bases lining up with TRBD2. Germline V gene sequence: CDR1 SGHNT, CDR2 YENEEA. The length of the CDR3 is 15 residues. V shed 5 bases, J shed 4 bases, and the junction held 7 bases outside the gene matches.